Each of the 13 T cell receptor beta chains below was sequenced from the same sample in a study of neurological immune-mediated disorders. From the 5' RACE reads, TCRdb called clonotypes with MiXCR, one entry per CDR3 protein. The sample has about 80,000 distinct CDR3 sequences; about 9.7% are singletons. The sequencing input was PBMCs. These receptors all come from a man in his fifties in good health.

This clonotype appeared many times. The V and J genes are TRBV20-1 and TRBJ2-3; possibly TRBD1 for D (7 bases). Germline V gene data show CDR1 as DFQATT and CDR2 as SNEGSKA (reference sequence). The CDR3 sequence is 13 residues long. V lost 3 bases and J lost 6, with 13 bases in between. The CDR3 region has the DNA TGCAGTGCTAGGGTGCCAGGGGGGGATACGCAGTATTTT. As protein: CSARVPGGDTQYF.

The table lists this clonotype with many counts. The rearrangement uses TRBV29-1 and TRBJ2-7; D is tentatively TRBD1 or TRBD2 (5 bases each). The length of the CDR3 is 12 residues. The germline V gene encodes CDR1 SQVTM and CDR2 ANQGSEA. Trimming pared 4 bases from V and 2 bases from J, leaving 9 bases between. CDR3 protein: CSVGGSAYEQYF. For the CDR3, the DNA is TGCAGCGTTGGGGGGTCCGCCTACGAGCAGTACTTC.

This clonotype was counted at least ten times. The chain carries TRBV28 and TRBJ1-1, with a possible D match to TRBD1 (6 bases). Trimming stripped 9 bases from V and 4 bases from J, with 21 bases between. The CDR3 has 15 amino acids. Germline V gene sequence: CDR1 MDHEN, CDR2 SYDVKM. CDR3 sequence: CASGGAGKMGTEAFF. CDR3 DNA sequence: TGTGCCAGTGGGGGGGCAGGCAAGATGGGCACTGAAGCTTTCTTT.

This clonotype was recorded many times. This chain uses TRBV5-1 with TRBJ2-1; D gene uncertain. The CDR3 length is 14 residues. The germline V gene has CDR1 SGHRS and CDR2 YFSETQ. The ends were cut back, 2 bases at V and 3 bases at J, with 9 bases in the middle. The CDR3 is CASSFEQSYNEQFF. In DNA form, the CDR3 reads TGCGCCAGCAGCTTTGAACAGAGCTACAATGAGCAGTTCTTC.

Many counts were recorded for this clonotype. This sequence joins TRBV20-1 and TRBJ1-5, with D possibly matching TRBD1 (5 bases). The V gene lost 2 bases and the J gene lost 8 bases, with 16 bases spanning the gap. The CDR3 has 14 residues. Germline V gene sequence: CDR1 DFQATT, CDR2 SNEGSKA (reference sequence). The DNA of the CDR3 is TGCAGTGCTAGACAGGCAGGGTCGGGAGAGCCCCAGCATTTT. Amino acids: CSARQAGSGEPQHF.

This clonotype was counted many times. The J gene is TRBJ2-5, the V gene TRBV20-1; no definite D call. CDR3 size: 14 residues. The V end lost 2 bases, the J end lost 1 base, and 11 bases lay between the germline ends. CDR1 and CDR2 (germline): DFQATT, SNEGSKA (reference sequence). The CDR3 here is CSARRHQTQETQYF. CDR3 bases: TGCAGTGCTAGACGTCACCAGACCCAAGAGACCCAGTACTTC.

This clonotype was detected ten times or more. The chain couples TRBV7-9 to TRBJ1-1; D uncertain. Germline V CDR1 and CDR2: SEHNR, FQNEAQ (reference sequence). The CDR3 is made up of 13 amino acids. Trimming removed 3 bases from V and 11 bases from J, with 16 bases in between. The DNA for the CDR3 is TGTGCCAGCAGCTTCCAGACGGGCCCCGCGGCTTTCTTT. As protein: CASSFQTGPAAFF.

This clonotype was counted at least ten times. The CDR3: CASRGTPSKDTQYF. The CDR3 nucleotides are TGCGCCAGCAGGGGGACTCCGAGTAAAGATACGCAGTATTTT. V usage is TRBV5-1 and J usage is TRBJ2-3, with D maybe TRBD2 (6 bases). Germline CDR1 is SGHRS and CDR2 is YFSETQ. V was shortened by 5 bases and J by 5 bases, with 15 bases between the two germline ends. This CDR3 region has 14 residues.

This clonotype occurred many times. Written as DNA, the CDR3 is TGTGCCAGCAGTACAACCGGACAGAAAGAGACCCAGTACTTC. The encoded protein is CASSTTGQKETQYF. The chain joins TRBV28 to TRBJ2-5, with D possibly being TRBD1 (6 bases). The CDR3 length is 14 residues. Germline V gene data show CDR1 as MDHEN and CDR2 as SYDVKM. Trimming removed 5 bases at V and 3 bases at J, with 13 bases between.

This clonotype was counted at least ten times. The chain couples TRBV28 to TRBJ2-5; TRBD1 might be the D (6 bases). V lost 2 bases to trimming and J lost 2 bases, with 9 bases between them. Germline V CDR1 and CDR2: MDHEN, SYDVKM. The CDR3 covers 14 residues. CDR3 nucleotides: TGTGCCAGCAGTTTAATGAGGGGGCAAGAGACCCAGTACTTC. Encoded protein: CASSLMRGQETQYF.

This clonotype was observed at least ten times. This sequence joins TRBV20-1 and TRBJ2-5; possibly TRBD1 for D (5 bases). The CDR3 has 13 amino acids. Trimming shortened V by 3 bases and J by 5 bases, and 13 bases separated the two germline ends. Looked up from germline, CDR1 is DFQATT and CDR2 is SNEGSKA (reference sequence). The CDR3 bases are TGCAGTGCTAGTGGGGCATCGATCGAGACCCAGTACTTC. Encoded protein: CSASGASIETQYF.

This clonotype has a count of ten or more. This rearrangement joins TRBV5-1 to TRBJ2-5; D might be TRBD2 (6 bases). Germline V gives CDR1 SGHRS, CDR2 YFSETQ. The ends were cut back, 4 bases at V and 3 bases at J, with 19 bases in the middle. The CDR3 consists of 16 residues. The DNA of the CDR3 is TGCGCCAGCAGCCATCACGGAGGGGACGGAGAAGAGACCCAGTACTTC. It encodes CASSHHGGDGEETQYF.

This clonotype came up a few times. J is TRBJ2-7 and V is TRBV7-3; D may be TRBD1 (6 bases). Trimming removed 0 bases at V and 6 bases at J, with 12 bases between. This CDR3 has 14 amino acids. Germline CDR1 and CDR2: SGHTA and FQGTGA. The CDR3 region is CASSLTRTDGEQYF. In DNA, the CDR3 is TGTGCCAGCAGCTTAACTAGGACAGACGGCGAGCAGTACTTC.